These 27 T cell receptor beta chains came from one sample sequenced in a study of T cell repertoires in cytomegalovirus infection (dated by TCRdb to between 2019 and 2020). These receptors have no known antigen. What the treatment or condition label conveys for this sample: in vitro stimulation with specific CMV peptide epitopes to enrich CMV-specific T cells. TCRdb shows the sequencer as Illumina HiSeq 1500. TCRdb cleaned the public reads at Q25 with fastp, built clones with MiXCR and kept in-frame beta chains. Rows matching on CDR3 protein sequence are summarized as one entry with the most common DNA and genes. Recorded for this sample are 600,000 to 700,000 distinct CDR3 sequences; around 32% of them occurred a single time. The ten biggest clones cover around a sixth of the sample. This sample comprised cultured PBMCs, obtained from culture after CMV antigen stimulation. Receptors were obtained from a human donor in good health (CMV status not recorded). Some clones in this sample may be carry-over from other donors' samples.

This clonotype was counted only a few times. V usage is TRBV11-2 and J usage is TRBJ2-2; possibly TRBD2 for D (7 bases). The germline V gene encodes CDR1 SGHAT and CDR2 FQNNGV. The CDR3 runs to 16 residues. V dropped 5 bases and J dropped 0 bases, with 13 bases sitting between them. The CDR3 loop is CASSPRGGPNTGELFF. The CDR3 DNA sequence: TGTGCCAGCAGCCCGAGGGGGGGTCCGAACACCGGGGAGCTGTTTTTT. The full variable domain, completed using reference TRBV11-2 and TRBJ2-2, is EAGVAQSPRYKIIEKRQSVAFWCNPISGHATLYWYQQILGQGPKLLIQFQNNGVVDDSQLPKDRFSAERLKGVDSTLKIQPAKLEDSAVYLCASSPRGGPNTGELFFGEGSRLTVL.

The chain carries TRBV7-9 and TRBJ2-3; D ambiguous. Trimming stripped 5 bases from V and 2 bases from J, with 11 bases between. CDR3 length equals 14 residues. Germline lookup yields CDR1 SEHNR and CDR2 FQNEAQ (reference sequence). CDR3 residues: CASSPTTLTDTQYF. In DNA, the CDR3 is TGTGCCAGCAGCCCGACGACACTCACAGATACGCAGTATTTT.

The chain couples TRBV24-1 to TRBJ2-3; D may be TRBD2 (5 bases). The CDR3 is made up of 15 amino acids. Germline loops: CDR1 KGHDR, CDR2 SFDVKD. Trimming took 3 bases from V and 5 from J, leaving 14 bases between them. This CDR3 is CATSDERRSGDTQYF. The CDR3 nucleotides are TGTGCCACCAGTGATGAAAGGAGGAGTGGAGATACGCAGTATTTT.

This clonotype was picked up a small number of times. V usage is TRBV6-6 and J usage is TRBJ2-2; D is unclear. V was trimmed by 11 bases and J by 1 base, leaving 5 bases between them. The CDR3 is 11 residues long. Germline V CDR1 and CDR2: MNHNY, SVGAGI (reference sequence). This CDR3 is CAVGNTGELFF. CDR3 in DNA: TGTGCCGTGGGGAACACCGGGGAGCTGTTTTTT.

This clonotype was seen a few times. The genes are TRBV4-1 and TRBJ2-7; D is unresolved. Per germline, CDR1 MGHRA and CDR2 YSYEKL. V shed 0 bases and J shed 0 bases, with 6 bases lying between them. The CDR3 runs to 14 residues. In nucleotides, the CDR3 is TGCGCCAGCAGCCAAGACCAGAGCTCCTACGAGCAGTACTTC. This encodes CASSQDQSSYEQYF.

The chain uses TRBV2 and TRBJ1-1, with D uncertain. This CDR3 has 10 amino acids. Between the trimmed V and J ends, which lost 9 bases and 7 bases, there was a span of 9 bases. Germline CDR1 is SNHLY and CDR2 is FYNNEI. CDR3 DNA: TGTGCCAGTCGGTTCCTTGAAGCTTTCTTT. It encodes CASRFLEAFF.

This clonotype was detected only a few times. The genes are TRBV11-2 and TRBJ2-1; possibly TRBD1 for D (6 bases). The V and J ends lost 4 bases and 4 bases respectively, with 11 bases between them. The CDR3 consists of 14 residues. CDR1 is SGHAT, CDR2 FQNNGV, per germline. The CDR3 is CASSSRTDYNEQFF. Written as DNA, the CDR3 is TGTGCCAGCAGCTCCAGGACAGATTACAATGAGCAGTTCTTC.

J is TRBJ2-2 and V is TRBV12-3 or TRBV12-4; D gene uncertain. The length of the CDR3 is 17 residues. The V gene lost 6 bases and the J gene lost 1 base, with 18 bases spanning the gap. As DNA, the CDR3 is TGTGCCAGCAGATCGGACCCGGGCAGGTTGAACACCGGGGAGCTGTTTTTT. It yields the protein CASRSDPGRLNTGELFF.

This clonotype was observed a handful of times. The V call is TRBV2, the J call TRBJ2-4; no clear D gene. The CDR3 runs to 13 residues. In germline, CDR1 is SNHLY, CDR2 FYNNEI. V gave up 6 bases and J gave up 8 bases, with 14 bases separating them. In nucleotides, the CDR3 is TGTGCCAGCAGCGACGATCACTGGGACATTCAGTACTTC. Residues: CASSDDHWDIQYF.

The gene calls are TRBV6-2 or TRBV6-3 and TRBJ2-3; tentative D call: TRBD1 (5 bases). The CDR3 covers 12 residues. Germline V gene lookup returns CDR1 MNHEY and CDR2 SVGEGT. The V end lost 9 bases, the J end lost 4 bases, and 11 bases lay between the germline ends. For the CDR3, the DNA is TGTGCCAGTCGGTGGGGCCCAGATACGCAGTATTTT. It yields the protein CASRWGPDTQYF.

The chain uses TRBV6-1 and TRBJ1-2; TRBD1 is a possible D gene (5 bases). Germline assignment: CDR1 MNHNS and CDR2 SASEGT. The ends were cut back, 0 bases at V and 8 bases at J, with 7 bases in the middle. The CDR3 contains 12 residues. The DNA for the CDR3 is TGTGCCAGCAGTGAAGCGCAGGGAGGCTACACCTTC. It codes for CASSEAQGGYTF.

The chain links TRBV27 to TRBJ2-2; D remains unclear. Trimming shortened V by 4 bases and J by 1 base, and 13 bases separated the two germline ends. The CDR3 has 16 residues. Germline V gives CDR1 MNHEY, CDR2 SMNVEV (reference sequence). CDR3 amino acids: CASSSVGLRNTGELFF. The CDR3 nucleotides read TGTGCCAGCAGTTCTGTAGGGCTTAGGAACACCGGGGAGCTGTTTTTT.

This rearrangement joins TRBV11-2 to TRBJ2-2; a weak D match, TRBD1 (6 bases). Germline V CDR1 and CDR2: SGHAT, FQNNGV. Trimming removed 3 bases at V and 4 bases at J, with 12 bases between. This CDR3 has 15 residues. CDR3: CASSLGTPRTGELFF. Written as DNA, the CDR3 is TGTGCCAGCAGCTTGGGGACACCCCGCACCGGGGAGCTGTTTTTT. Full variable domain (outside the CDR3, taken from reference TRBV11-2 and TRBJ2-2): EAGVAQSPRYKIIEKRQSVAFWCNPISGHATLYWYQQILGQGPKLLIQFQNNGVVDDSQLPKDRFSAERLKGVDSTLKIQPAKLEDSAVYLCASSLGTPRTGELFFGEGSRLTVL.

In this sample, this clonotype turned up a few times. The rearrangement links TRBV12-3 or TRBV12-4 to TRBJ2-3, with a tentative D call TRBD2 (5 bases). The CDR3 covers 16 residues. V was clipped by 8 bases and J by 8 bases, with 26 bases between them. CDR3 sequence: CASQQRESSNFGTQYF. CDR3 DNA: TGTGCCAGCCAACAAAGGGAGTCTAGCAACTTTGGTACGCAGTATTTT.

The rearrangement uses TRBV20-1 and TRBJ1-6; perhaps TRBD1 as D (6 bases). The CDR3 runs to 12 residues. V lost 6 bases and J lost 9, with 12 bases in between. From germline, CDR1 is DFQATT and CDR2 SNEGSKA (reference sequence). CDR3 coding DNA: TGCAGTGCAAAGACAGGCTCTTCACCCCTCCACTTT. Its translation: CSAKTGSSPLHF.

This clonotype was seen only a few times. The chain uses TRBV2 and TRBJ2-3; unclear D gene. Trimming shortened V by 5 bases and J by 0 bases, and 15 bases separated the two germline ends. In germline, CDR1 is SNHLY, CDR2 FYNNEI. This CDR3 has 16 amino acids. This CDR3 reads CASSHPEQDSTDTQYF. CDR3 in DNA: TGTGCCAGCAGTCATCCCGAGCAGGATAGCACAGATACGCAGTATTTT.

A word on this clonotype: This may be a read error: a much more frequent sequence differs by one nucleotide. The J gene is TRBJ2-5, the V gene TRBV7-2, with D maybe TRBD1 (6 bases). From germline, CDR1 is SGHTA and CDR2 FQGNSA. With 5 bases removed from V and 4 bases from J, the gap between germline ends came to 11 bases. This CDR3 is built from 13 residues. CDR3 loop: CASSRGQIETQYF. DNA of the CDR3: TGTGCCAGCAGCCGTGGACAGATAGAGACCCAGTACTTC.

The chain carries TRBV7-6 and TRBJ2-1; D may be TRBD1 or TRBD2 (5 bases each). The CDR3 is made up of 18 amino acids. V was trimmed by 5 bases and J by 9 bases, leaving 29 bases between them. The germline CDR1 and CDR2 sequences are SGHVS and FNYEAQ. The CDR3 DNA reads as TGTGCCAGCAGCCCCGAAACGACGGGGCCCGGCTATTGGAGTGAGCAGTTCTTC. Amino acid sequence: CASSPETTGPGYWSEQFF.

This clonotype has only a few counts. J is TRBJ1-2 and V is TRBV7-2, with D perhaps TRBD1 (5 bases). Germline values: CDR1 SGHTA, CDR2 FQGNSA. The CDR3 loop spans 18 amino acids. The V end was cut by 6 bases, the J end by 2 bases, with 25 bases between. The CDR3 DNA follows: TGTGCCAGCAGTTCAAGGAGGCGTACGGGGGAAGAAAACTATGGCTACACCTTC. Encoded protein: CASSSRRRTGEENYGYTF.

In this sample, this clonotype turned up many times. The chain employs TRBV7-6 and TRBJ2-7; 10 nucleotides align to TRBD2. This CDR3 has 17 residues. V trimming: 4 bases; J trimming: 3 bases; junction bases outside the gene matches: 12. Germline-derived CDR1 and CDR2 are SGHVS and FNYEAQ. DNA for the CDR3: TGTGCCAGCAGCTGGATAGCGGGAGGACCCCTAGGCTACGAGCAGTACTTC. Its protein is CASSWIAGGPLGYEQYF.

J is TRBJ1-2 and V is TRBV3-1; D gene uncertain. The CDR3 has 14 residues. Germline lookup yields CDR1 LGHDT and CDR2 YNNKEL (reference sequence). With 1 base removed from V and 3 bases from J, the gap between germline ends came to 9 bases. The CDR3: CASSQGAEDYGYTF. The CDR3 nucleotides read TGTGCCAGCAGCCAAGGGGCGGAGGACTATGGCTACACCTTC.

This sequence joins TRBV6-1 and TRBJ2-3; TRBD2 matches 11 bases. The junction had 7 bases not matched to a gene; V was cut back by 6 bases and J by 2 bases. CDR1 MNHNS and CDR2 SASEGT come from the germline V gene. CDR3 size: 16 residues. DNA for the CDR3: TGTGCCAGCAGACCCCCACTAGCGGGGGTCACAGATACGCAGTATTTT. Translated: CASRPPLAGVTDTQYF.

This sequence joins TRBV6-2 or TRBV6-3 and TRBJ2-1, with a tentative D call TRBD1 (7 bases). Germline V lookup: CDR1 MNHEY, CDR2 SVGEGT. V was pared by 6 bases and J by 2 bases, with 17 bases between. CDR3 length equals 16 residues. CDR3 amino acids: CASRSLRGTAYNEQFF. The DNA of the CDR3 is TGTGCCAGCAGATCACTCCGCGGGACAGCCTACAATGAGCAGTTCTTC.

The rearrangement links TRBV20-1 to TRBJ1-5; D might be TRBD1 (6 bases). This CDR3 is built from 13 residues. V was trimmed by 6 bases and J by 0 bases, leaving 9 bases between them. Germline values: CDR1 DFQATT, CDR2 SNEGSKA (reference sequence). The CDR3 sequence is CSAHRDSNQPQHF. The DNA for the CDR3 is TGCAGTGCACACAGGGATAGCAATCAGCCCCAGCATTTT.

This clonotype was counted ten times or more. The genes are TRBV7-2 and TRBJ2-3; the D is unclear. V was clipped by 2 bases and J by 1 base, with 7 bases between them. CDR1 SGHTA and CDR2 FQGNSA come from the germline V gene. This CDR3 is built from 14 residues. CDR3 DNA sequence: TGTGCCAGCAGCTTATCCCACGGCACAGATACGCAGTATTTT. This translates into CASSLSHGTDTQYF. The full variable domain, rest sourced from reference TRBV7-2 and TRBJ2-3, is GAGVSQSPSNKVTEKGKDVELRCDPISGHTALYWYRQSLGQGLEFLIYFQGNSAPDKSGLPSDRFSAERTGGSVSTLTIQRTQQEDSAVYLCASSLSHGTDTQYFGPGTRLTVL.

This clonotype was counted between two and nine times. The gene calls are TRBV5-4 and TRBJ2-1; 7 bases agree with TRBD1. After removal of 4 bases from V and 7 bases from J, the junction contained 11 bases not matched to a gene. Germline V lookup: CDR1 SGHNT, CDR2 YYREEE (reference sequence). This CDR3 comprises 15 residues. The CDR3, as DNA: TGTGCCAGCAGCCCCCAAGGGGGCGGACATAATGAGCAGTTCTTC. Its protein product is CASSPQGGGHNEQFF.

The chain couples TRBV12-5 to TRBJ2-7; tentative D call: TRBD1 (6 bases). V was trimmed by 5 bases and J by 6 bases, leaving 11 bases between them. The CDR3 covers 12 residues. Per the germline V gene, CDR1 is LGHNT and CDR2 is FRNRAP. The CDR3 loop reads CASGRTGTEQYF. The CDR3 DNA reads as TGTGCTAGTGGTCGAACAGGGACCGAGCAGTACTTC.